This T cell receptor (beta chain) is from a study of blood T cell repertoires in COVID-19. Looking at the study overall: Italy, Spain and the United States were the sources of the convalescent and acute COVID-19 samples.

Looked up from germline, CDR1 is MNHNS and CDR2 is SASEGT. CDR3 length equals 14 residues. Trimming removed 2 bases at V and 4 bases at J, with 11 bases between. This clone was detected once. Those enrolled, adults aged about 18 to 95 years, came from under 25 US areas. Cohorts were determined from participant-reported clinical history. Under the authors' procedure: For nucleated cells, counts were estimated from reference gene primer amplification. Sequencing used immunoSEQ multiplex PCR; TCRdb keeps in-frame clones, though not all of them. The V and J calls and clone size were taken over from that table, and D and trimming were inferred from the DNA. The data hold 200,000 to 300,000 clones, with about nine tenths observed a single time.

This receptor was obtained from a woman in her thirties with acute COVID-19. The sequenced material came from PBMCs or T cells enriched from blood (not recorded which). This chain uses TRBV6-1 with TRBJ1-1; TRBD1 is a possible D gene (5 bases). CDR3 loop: CASSESRGGTEAFF. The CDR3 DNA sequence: TGTGCCAGCAGTGAATCAAGGGGCGGCACTGAAGCTTTCTTT.